This passage covers 21 T cell receptor beta chains from one sample sequenced in a study of cytotoxic CD8 clonotypes in ibrutinib-treated CLL. Assay used: immunoSEQ multiplex PCR; TCRdb lists only in-frame clones, some missing. The table includes roughly 150,000 clones, 70% to 85% detected once. Sequencing used PBMCs, obtained after 12 months of ibrutinib treatment. The receptor source for this set is a human donor with chronic lymphocytic leukemia.

Notes on this clone: Other DNA sequences of this sample code for an identical CDR3. The chain combines TRBV7-2 with TRBJ2-2; D might be TRBD2 (6 bases). V lost 3 bases and J lost 4, with 9 bases in between. The CDR3 sequence is 14 residues long. Germline V gene sequence: CDR1 SGHTA, CDR2 FQGNSA. The CDR3 sequence is CASSFGGRTGELFF. In nucleotides, the CDR3 is TGTGCCAGCAGCTTTGGAGGGCGCACCGGGGAGCTGTTTTTT.

This chain joins TRBV19 and TRBJ2-7; D remains ambiguous. CDR1 is LNHDA and CDR2 is SQIVND in the germline V gene (reference sequence). The CDR3 runs to 14 residues. Between the trimmed V and J ends, which lost 3 bases and 0 bases, there was a span of 9 bases. The CDR3 sequence: CASSMVGDSYEQYF. The CDR3 coding sequence is TGTGCCAGTAGTATGGTAGGCGACTCCTACGAGCAGTACTTC.

The CDR3 spells CASSERTNEKLFF. The CDR3 nucleotides read TGTGCCAGCAGTGAACGAACTAATGAAAAACTGTTTTTT. The V gene is TRBV2, the J gene TRBJ1-4; D not resolved. The CDR3 totals 13 residues. CDR1 and CDR2 (germline): SNHLY, FYNNEI. Trimming stripped 2 bases from V and 1 base from J, with 2 bases between.

This chain links TRBV6-5 with TRBJ1-4; TRBD1 matches 7 bases. This CDR3 is 14 amino acids long. The trim removed 5 bases at V and 4 bases at J, leaving 4 bases unmatched. In germline, CDR1 is MNHEY, CDR2 SVGAGI. The CDR3 sequence: CASSGQGGNEKLFF. For the CDR3, the DNA is TGTGCCAGCAGTGGCCAGGGGGGTAATGAAAAACTGTTTTTT.

The rearrangement joins TRBV28 to TRBJ1-3; D possibly corresponds to TRBD1 (5 bases). CDR1 and CDR2 from the germline V gene are MDHEN and SYDVKM. V was shortened by 6 bases and J by 1 base, with 13 bases between the two germline ends. This CDR3 comprises 15 residues. The CDR3 protein is CASRARGVSGNTIYF. CDR3 nucleotide sequence: TGTGCCAGCAGAGCCCGGGGGGTTTCTGGAAACACCATATATTTT.

The gene calls are TRBV5-1 and TRBJ1-2; no definite D call. The CDR3 sequence is 13 residues long. V shed 3 bases and J shed 2 bases, with 8 bases lying between them. CDR1 and CDR2 from the germline V gene are SGHRS and YFSETQ. CDR3 bases: TGCGCCAGCAGCTCTGGAGGGAACTATGGCTACACCTTC. This sequence encodes CASSSGGNYGYTF.

In its sample, this clone was seen once. The rearrangement uses TRBV4-1 and TRBJ1-5; D unresolved. Trimming removed 2 bases from V and 9 bases from J, with 17 bases in between. This CDR3 contains 15 residues. Germline assignment: CDR1 MGHRA and CDR2 YSYEKL. The CDR3 reads CASSQIGTPFGPQHF. The CDR3 DNA is TGCGCCAGCAGCCAAATAGGAACACCTTTTGGGCCCCAGCATTTT.

This chain links TRBV10-3 with TRBJ1-2; 8 bases are shared with TRBD1. J gave up 6 bases and V 6 bases, and 3 bases lay outside the gene matches. The CDR3 is 12 residues long. Germline CDR1 is ENHRY and CDR2 is SYGVKD. The chain's CDR3 is CAIRGQEDGYTF. The CDR3 DNA is TGTGCCATCAGGGGACAGGAAGATGGCTACACCTTC.

The J gene is TRBJ2-7, the V gene TRBV11-3; no reliable D call. The CDR3 sequence is 13 residues long. Germline CDR1 SGHNT, CDR2 YENEEA. The V gene lost 0 bases and the J gene lost 7 bases, with 10 bases spanning the gap. The DNA of the CDR3 is TGTGCCAGCAGCTTAGACCGACATGGGGAGCAGTACTTC. Protein product: CASSLDRHGEQYF. Filled out from reference TRBV11-3 and TRBJ2-7, the complete variable domain reads EAGVVQSPRYKIIEKKQPVAFWCNPISGHNTLYWYLQNLGQGPELLIRYENEEAVDDSQLPKDRFSAERLKGVDSTLKIQPAELGDSAVYLCASSLDRHGEQYFGPGTRLTVT.

This chain uses TRBV9 with TRBJ2-7; TRBD2 matches at 8 bases. This CDR3 is built from 14 residues. Per germline, CDR1 SGDLS and CDR2 YYNGEE. V shed 4 bases, J shed 5 bases, and the junction held 8 bases outside the gene matches. In nucleotides, the CDR3 is TGTGCCAGCAGCCCCGGACTAGCTCCAGACGAGCAGTACTTC. Its translation is CASSPGLAPDEQYF.

The chain uses TRBV19 and TRBJ1-2; unclear D gene. Germline-derived CDR1 and CDR2 are LNHDA and SQIVND (reference sequence). V was shortened by 4 bases and J by 7 bases, with 16 bases between the two germline ends. This CDR3 spans 14 amino acids. CDR3 sequence: CASSRGSQVIGYTF. The CDR3 bases are TGTGCCAGTAGTAGGGGTAGCCAAGTTATTGGCTACACCTTC.

The chain recombines TRBV7-8 with TRBJ2-3; 9 nucleotides align to TRBD1. This CDR3 spans 15 amino acids. The ends lost 4 bases at V and 2 bases at J; junction bases unmatched: 4. Germline loops: CDR1 SGHVS, CDR2 FQNEAQ. CDR3 protein: CASSSGTGSTDTQYF. Here the CDR3 DNA reads TGTGCCAGCAGCTCCGGGACAGGGTCCACAGATACGCAGTATTTT.

V is TRBV28 and J is TRBJ1-2; unclear D gene. CDR3 length: 12 residues. V gave up 9 bases and J gave up 8 bases, with 16 bases separating them. Per the germline V gene, CDR1 is MDHEN and CDR2 is SYDVKM. This chain's CDR3 is CASAGTIEGYTF. The CDR3 DNA sequence: TGTGCCAGTGCGGGAACCATCGAAGGCTACACCTTC.

A few counts support this clone. The V and J genes are TRBV19 and TRBJ2-7, with 9 bases identical to TRBD2. Germline-derived CDR1 and CDR2 are LNHDA and SQIVND (reference sequence). V shed 8 bases and J 5 bases; nucleotides not matched to a gene: 10. The CDR3 extends over 14 amino acids. In DNA form, the CDR3 reads TGTGCCAGTGGGGGAGGGACTAGCAACCACGAGCAGTACTTC. It translates to CASGGGTSNHEQYF.

This chain connects TRBV9 to TRBJ2-7; 8 nucleotides match TRBD2. CDR1 and CDR2 from the germline V gene are SGDLS and YYNGEE. V was pared by 0 bases and J by 7 bases, with 6 bases of the junction left unmatched. The CDR3 contains 14 residues. Here the CDR3 DNA reads TGTGCCAGCAGCGTAGCAGCGGGGGCCGGGGAGCAGTACTTC. As protein: CASSVAAGAGEQYF.

The CDR3 nucleotides are TGTGCCAGCAGGATAGGGGGGAAGAACACTGAAGCTTTCTTT. It is translated as CASRIGGKNTEAFF. The chain joins TRBV28 to TRBJ1-1, with a weak D call TRBD1 (6 bases). The CDR3 consists of 14 residues. V was shortened by 6 bases and J by 1 base, with 12 bases between the two germline ends. Germline V gene lookup returns CDR1 MDHEN and CDR2 SYDVKM.

The chain joins TRBV9 to TRBJ2-7; no clear D gene. Trimming left V 1 base short and J 3 bases short, with 8 bases between. The CDR3 has 13 residues. CDR1 SGDLS and CDR2 YYNGEE come from the germline V gene. The DNA for the CDR3 is TGTGCCAGCAGCGTACGGGTAGGCTACGAGCAGTACTTC. Translated, it gives CASSVRVGYEQYF. The full variable domain, rest sourced from reference TRBV9 and TRBJ2-7, is DSGVTQTPKHLITATGQRVTLRCSPRSGDLSVYWYQQSLDQGLQFLIQYYNGEERAKGNILERFSAQQFPDLHSELNLSSLELGDSALYFCASSVRVGYEQYFGPGTRLTVT.

The genes are TRBV7-9 and TRBJ1-3, with a tentative D call TRBD1 (6 bases). The germline V gene encodes CDR1 SEHNR and CDR2 FQNEAQ (reference sequence). V lost 1 base, J lost 2 bases, and 12 bases lay in between. This CDR3 contains 16 residues. Written as DNA, the CDR3 is TGTGCCAGCAGCTTAGGGGGGCCAGGGGCTGGAAACACCATATATTTT. Protein: CASSLGGPGAGNTIYF.

The chain is built from TRBV4-2 and TRBJ2-3; TRBD2 matches 9 bases. Per the germline V gene, CDR1 is LGHNA and CDR2 is YNFKEQ. Germline trimming cut 3 bases from V and 1 base from J; bases unmatched to any gene: 5. The CDR3 sequence is 16 residues long. The CDR3 spells CASSQEAGGRTDTQYF. For the CDR3, the DNA is TGTGCCAGCAGCCAGGAAGCGGGGGGCCGCACAGATACGCAGTATTTT.

This clone was found a few times. This chain connects TRBV28 to TRBJ1-2, with TRBD1 identical over 11 bases. The V gene end was trimmed by 4 bases and the J gene end by 4 bases; junction bases not matched to a gene: 14. Germline CDR1 is MDHEN and CDR2 is SYDVKM. The CDR3 contains 18 residues. The CDR3 region has the DNA TGTGCCAGCAGTTCCCGGGGACAGGGGGGGTACCCTTCCTATGGCTACACCTTC. This codes for CASSSRGQGGYPSYGYTF.

The chain joins TRBV19 to TRBJ1-2, with a tentative D call TRBD1 (6 bases). Germline CDR1 reads LNHDA; CDR2 reads SQIVND (reference sequence). With 6 bases removed from V and 2 bases from J, the gap between germline ends came to 10 bases. This CDR3 contains 13 residues. The CDR3 loop reads CASRQGPNYGYTF. The CDR3 DNA reads as TGTGCCAGTAGACAGGGACCGAACTATGGCTACACCTTC. Full variable domain (missing parts from reference TRBV19 and TRBJ1-2): DGGITQSPKYLFRKEGQNVTLSCEQNLNHDAMYWYRQDPGQGLRLIYYSQIVNDFQKGDIAEGYSVSREKKESFPLTVTSAQKNPTAFYLCASRQGPNYGYTFGSGTRLTVV.